This TCR beta chain was identified during a study of shared clonotypes between healthy human individuals. Sorted-subset replicate PCRs used 200 ng of genomic DNA. This amount corresponded to about 30,000 T cell genomes. TCRdb's table, derived via immunoSEQ multiplex PCR, lists solely in-frame clones and lacks some. Seen here are hundreds of thousands of clones, over 65% observed once, and the top ten hold 1.5% to 2%. Into CD45RA+ naive and CD45RA-negative memory subsets, the CD4+ cells were split. Germline loops: CDR1 LGHNT, CDR2 FRNRAP. V gave up 6 bases and J gave up 1 base, with 10 bases separating them. This CDR3 is built from 13 residues.

Sequenced sample: memory CD4+ T cells sorted from blood. The subset is: CD45RA-negative fraction. V and J are TRBV12-5 and TRBJ2-7; TRBD2 is a possible D gene (5 bases). This TCR was sampled from a woman under 40 in good health. CDR3 region: CASGDSGSYEQYF. CDR3 bases: TGTGCTAGTGGGGACTCTGGTTCCTACGAGCAGTACTTC.